The T cell receptor beta chain under discussion was sequenced for a study of breast tumors, draining lymph nodes, adjacent tissues. The CDR3 runs 13 residues. Per germline, CDR1 DFQATT and CDR2 SNEGSKA (reference sequence). V dropped 8 bases and J dropped 0 bases, with 12 bases sitting between them. Breast cancer patients provided tissue from their axillary draining lymph nodes. TCRdb used MiXCR to reprocess the multiplex PCR reads, holding one entry per CDR3 protein. The sample includes around 300,000 distinct CDR3 sequences, roughly 31% of them seen just once. Sequencing was done on a sample of axillary lymph node tissue. This clonotype was obtained from a female donor with breast cancer. Some clones in this sample may be carry-over from other donors' samples. V usage is TRBV20-1 and J usage is TRBJ2-3; no definite D call. The CDR3 DNA sequence: TGCAGTACCCGTCTAATGAGCACAGATACGCAGTATTTT. Translated, it gives CSTRLMSTDTQYF.